The entry that follows covers one TCR beta chain sequence. What it recognizes is unknown. This specimen belongs to a study of cytomegalovirus exposure and HLA in healthy donors. Study context: Earlier findings included more than 95 million unique TCR beta sequences obtained from 150 million to 200 million T cells.

Notes on the study in general: Both high specificity and high sensitivity reportedly marked the classifier's diagnosis of cytomegalovirus status.

The V gene's germline CDR1 is MNHNS and CDR2 SASEGT. Trimming stripped 8 bases from V and 3 bases from J, with 16 bases between. This CDR3 comprises 14 residues. It was with 60 Vbeta and 13 Jbeta primers that the PCR ran. Method: immunoSEQ multiplex PCR; TCRdb's copy keeps in-frame clones and lacks some. The repertoire holds 110,000 to 150,000 clones, over 75% seen once, with about 1.8% in the top ten. The sample was PBMCs. This clonotype originated in a woman aged 25 to 39 in good health and CMV-seronegative. This chain uses TRBV6-1 with TRBJ1-1; tentatively, D is TRBD1 (6 bases). The CDR3 coding sequence is TGTGCCAGCCTCTGGGGGGGCGGAGACACTGAAGCTTTCTTT. The encoded protein is CASLWGGGDTEAFF.